This T cell receptor (beta chain) comes out of a study of beta chain features in type 1 diabetes. Expressed TCRB transcripts were sequenced, since all the RNA that had been isolated was reverse transcribed. TCRdb keeps only in-frame clones here, not all; method: immunoSEQ multiplex PCR. This sample carries around 16,000 clones, 55% of them seen once, and the ten largest clones take 0.45% to 0.55%. Sorting with CD45RO/CCR7/CD25/CD127/CD95/CD27 yielded naive, central memory, regulatory and stem-like memory CD4+ cells. The study's findings and limits: cDNA-based sequencing might over-represent cells highly expressing TCR.

Of note for this clone: Its target is not known.

The germline V gene has CDR1 MNHNY and CDR2 SVGAGI (reference sequence). V shed 6 bases, J shed 8 bases, and the junction held 7 bases outside the gene matches. This CDR3 spans 14 amino acids. Sequencing used stem cell memory CD4+ T cells from blood. The rearrangement links TRBV6-6 to TRBJ2-1, with 10 bases identical to TRBD2. This TCR came from a woman under 30 in good health. Here the CDR3 reads CASRISGGSDEQFF. CDR3 coding DNA: TGTGCCAGCAGGATTAGCGGGGGGTCGGATGAGCAGTTCTTC.